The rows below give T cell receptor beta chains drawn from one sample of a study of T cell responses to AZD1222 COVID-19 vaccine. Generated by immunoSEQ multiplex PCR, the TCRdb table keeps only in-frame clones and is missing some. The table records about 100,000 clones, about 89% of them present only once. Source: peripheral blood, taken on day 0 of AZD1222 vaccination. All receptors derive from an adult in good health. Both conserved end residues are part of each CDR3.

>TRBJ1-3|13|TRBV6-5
CASSYVGGNTIYF
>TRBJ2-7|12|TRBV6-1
CASSEAAYEQYF
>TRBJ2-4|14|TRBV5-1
CASSITLAKNIQYF
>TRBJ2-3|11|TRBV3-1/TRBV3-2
CATSSGDSQYF
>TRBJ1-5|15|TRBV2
CASRDTLNSNQPQHF
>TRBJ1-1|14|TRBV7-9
CASNTGTGWTEAFF
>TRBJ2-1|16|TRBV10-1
CASSESSLAPYNEQFF
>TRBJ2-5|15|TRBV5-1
CASSRGRTGGDAQYF
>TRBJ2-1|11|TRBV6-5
CASTPWVKQFF
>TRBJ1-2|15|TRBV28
CASSSRRRGVYGYTF
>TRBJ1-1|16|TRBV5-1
CASSLAGGSRNTEAFF
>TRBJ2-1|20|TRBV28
CASSLGVGSGYASSYNEQFF
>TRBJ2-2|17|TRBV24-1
CATSDVGLASGTGELFF
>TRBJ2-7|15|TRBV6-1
CASSEAWSSSYEQYF
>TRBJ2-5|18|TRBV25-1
CASSESHSDRGRQETQYF
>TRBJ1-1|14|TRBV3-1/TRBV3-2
CASSQGNYAAEAFF
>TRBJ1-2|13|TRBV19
CASSIGGPYGYTF
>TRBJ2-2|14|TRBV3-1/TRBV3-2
CASSQLGETGELFF
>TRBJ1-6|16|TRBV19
CASSFRTGSYNSPLHF
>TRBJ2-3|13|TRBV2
CASSPDYTDTQYF
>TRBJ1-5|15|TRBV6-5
CASSYSSGPNQPQHF
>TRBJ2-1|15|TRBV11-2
CASSPLAGRDNEQFF
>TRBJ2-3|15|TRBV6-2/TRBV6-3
CASSYRRGGTDTQYF
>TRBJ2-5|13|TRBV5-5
CASSLDRAETQYF
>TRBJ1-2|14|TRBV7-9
CASSLSHEDGGYTF
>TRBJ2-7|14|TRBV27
CASSSTSGIYEQYF
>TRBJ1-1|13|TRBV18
CASSPPGGRVAFF
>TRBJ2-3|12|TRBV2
CASSQGGDTQYF
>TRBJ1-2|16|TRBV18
CASSLTRDSGLEGYTF
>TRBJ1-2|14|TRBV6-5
CASKLTGGDSGYTF
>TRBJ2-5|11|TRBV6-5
CAAGTGETQYF
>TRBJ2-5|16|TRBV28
CASSLLAGAVSETQYF
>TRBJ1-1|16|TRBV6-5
CASSFRQGPGNTEAFF
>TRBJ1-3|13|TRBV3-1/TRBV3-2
CASGGTQGNTIYF
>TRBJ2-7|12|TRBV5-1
CASSWGQDEQYF
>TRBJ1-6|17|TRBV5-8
CASSAQGPSSYNSPLHF
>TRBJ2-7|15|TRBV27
CASSLMTSGRNEQYF
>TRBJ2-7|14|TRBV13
CASSTSGRAYEQYF
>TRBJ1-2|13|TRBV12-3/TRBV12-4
CASTPGSGYGYTF
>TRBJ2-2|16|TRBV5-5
CASSPRAGLNTGELFF
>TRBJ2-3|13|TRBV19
CASSIQVTDTQYF
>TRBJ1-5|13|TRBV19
CASSTDSFQPQHF
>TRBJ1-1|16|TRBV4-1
CASSQDGAGGNTEAFF
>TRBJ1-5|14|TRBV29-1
CSVALGNGNQPQHF
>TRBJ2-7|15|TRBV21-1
CASSKQGLISYEQYF
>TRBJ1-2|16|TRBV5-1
CASSPGQGALGYGYTF
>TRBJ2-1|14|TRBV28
CASSPHLGREGQFF
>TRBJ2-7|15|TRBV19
CASTTSRDNTYEQYF
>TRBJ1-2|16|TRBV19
CASTPDGLGGTYGYTF
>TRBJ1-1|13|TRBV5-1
CASSFQGNTEAFF
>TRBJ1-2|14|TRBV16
CASSLRARNYGYTF
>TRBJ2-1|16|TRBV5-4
CASSWTSGGSSNEQFF
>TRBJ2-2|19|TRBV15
CATSREVLAGGSNTGELFF
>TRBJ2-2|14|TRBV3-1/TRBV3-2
CASSQGAGGGELFF